This T cell receptor beta chain came from a study of PD-1 blockade in classical Hodgkin lymphoma. Here immunoSEQ multiplex PCR was the method, and the copy in TCRdb shows in-frame clones only, minus some. The top ten clones hold about a sixth of a sample with 28,000 or so clones, about four fifths of them seen once. The study, taken as a whole, reports: Whatever underlies the repertoire differences (possibly disease activity or prior therapy) remains undefined. CD8+ TCR diversity did not rise significantly by C4D1, unlike CD4+. Patients who initiated nivolumab within 1 year of ASCT were excluded.

Time point of the sample: cycle 4 day 1 (C4D1), after 5 to 7 weeks of nivolumab. Relapse after autologous stem cell transplantation occurred in every patient, and brentuximab vedotin exposure varied. Relapsed/refractory classical Hodgkin lymphoma patients had complete, partial or progressive responses. For this clone: Its matching antigen is unknown.

Germline values: CDR1 SEHNR, CDR2 FQNEAQ (reference sequence). Trimming shortened V by 3 bases and J by 5 bases, and 10 bases separated the two germline ends. This CDR3 region has 13 residues. Material: peripheral blood mononuclear cells (PBMCs), obtained before the fourth cycle of nivolumab. The rearrangement links TRBV7-9 to TRBJ2-5; either TRBD1 or TRBD2 may fit D (5 bases each). This receptor was identified in a human donor with classical Hodgkin lymphoma. DNA of the CDR3: TGTGCCAGCAGCTTTGAGGGGCCGGAGACCCAGTACTTC. This translates into CASSFEGPETQYF.